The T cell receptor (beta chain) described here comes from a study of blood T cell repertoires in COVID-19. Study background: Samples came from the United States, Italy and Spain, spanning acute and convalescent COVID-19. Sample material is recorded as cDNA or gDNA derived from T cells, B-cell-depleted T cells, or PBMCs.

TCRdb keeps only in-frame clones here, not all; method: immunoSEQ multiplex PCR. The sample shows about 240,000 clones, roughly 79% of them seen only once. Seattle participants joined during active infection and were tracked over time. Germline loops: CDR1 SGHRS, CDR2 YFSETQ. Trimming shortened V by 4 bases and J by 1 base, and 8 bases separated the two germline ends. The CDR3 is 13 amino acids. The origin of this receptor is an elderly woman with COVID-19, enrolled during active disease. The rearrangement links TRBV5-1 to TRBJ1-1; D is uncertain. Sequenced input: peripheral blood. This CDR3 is CASSTRQNTEAFF. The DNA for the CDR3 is TGCGCCAGCAGCACGAGACAGAACACTGAAGCTTTCTTT. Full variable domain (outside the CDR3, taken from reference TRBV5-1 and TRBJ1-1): KAGVTQTPRYLIKTRGQQVTLSCSPISGHRSVSWYQQTPGQGLQFLFEYFSETQRNKGNFPGRFSGRQFSNSRSEMNVSTLELGDSALYLCASSTRQNTEAFFGQGTRLTVV.